Below are 17 T cell receptor beta chains sequenced from a single sample in a study of T cells in Graves' hyperthyroidism and ophthalmopathy. There were TCR beta CDR3 regions amplified from RNA transcripts. The HTBI primer set was used in a first-round RT-PCR of the TCR CDR3. TCRdb redid the calling of the multiplex PCR reads with MiXCR, one entry per CDR3 protein. This sample yields 650,000 to 800,000 distinct CDR3 sequences, of which over 40% are seen a single time; roughly 7.2% belongs to the top ten. Material for sequencing was peripheral blood or thyroid tissue (not recorded which). These TCRs come from an adult man with Graves' disease, either hyperthyroidism or ophthalmopathy (not recorded which).

Concerning this clonotype itself: Possible read error: a much larger clone is one base away. The rearrangement uses TRBV2 and TRBJ1-3, with D uncertain. Deletions cut 4 bases from V and 0 bases from J, with 13 bases between. The germline V gene has CDR1 SNHLY and CDR2 FYNNEI. This CDR3 contains 16 residues. CDR3 region: CASSGSRTSSGNTIYF. For the CDR3, the DNA is TGTGCCAGCAGTGGATCGAGGACTAGCTCTGGAAACACCATATATTTT. The whole variable domain, filled in from reference TRBV2 and TRBJ1-3, reads EPEVTQTPSHQVTQMGQEVILRCVPISNHLYFYWYRQILGQKVEFLVSFYNNEISEKSEIFDDQFSVERPDGSNFTLKIRSTKLEDSAMYFCASSGSRTSSGNTIYFGEGSWLTVV.

J is TRBJ1-1 and V is TRBV7-2; 7 nucleotides agree with TRBD1. The CDR3 contains 15 residues. The germline V gene has CDR1 SGHTA and CDR2 FQGNSA. With V trimmed by 1 base and J by 2 bases, 4 bases remained unmatched. The CDR3 region has the DNA TGTGCCAGCAGCTTAGGGGAGGGGGCAAACACTGAAGCTTTCTTT. This translates into CASSLGEGANTEAFF.

This clonotype was seen a few times. The chain joins TRBV4-2 to TRBJ1-4, with a weak D call TRBD1 (6 bases). CDR1 is LGHNA, CDR2 YNFKEQ, per germline. V lost 1 base and J 4 bases, leaving 10 bases between the germline ends. The CDR3 totals 15 residues. The CDR3 sequence is CASSQGRDNNEKLFF. DNA of the CDR3: TGTGCCAGCAGCCAAGGCCGGGACAATAATGAAAAACTGTTTTTT.

This chain links TRBV7-8 with TRBJ1-4, with D possibly TRBD1 on 5 matching bases. Trimming left V 0 bases short and J 13 bases short, with 15 bases between. The CDR3 consists of 14 residues. Germline V gene sequence: CDR1 SGHVS, CDR2 FQNEAQ. CDR3 coding DNA: TGTGCCAGCAGCTTAGCGTCAGGGCGATGGGGACTGTTTTTT. Translating gives CASSLASGRWGLFF.

This clonotype came up many times. The genes are TRBV20-1 and TRBJ1-1; tentative D call: TRBD1 (6 bases). The CDR3 loop spans 14 amino acids. Looked up from germline, CDR1 is DFQATT and CDR2 is SNEGSKA (reference sequence). V was clipped by 6 bases and J by 1 base, with 15 bases between them. In DNA form, the CDR3 reads TGCAGTGCCATACAGACACAGGGGAACACTGAAGCTTTCTTT. Encoded protein: CSAIQTQGNTEAFF.

The chain combines TRBV7-2 with TRBJ1-5; no clear D gene. Germline V gene lookup returns CDR1 SGHTA and CDR2 FQGNSA. V was cut by 7 bases and J by 0 bases, with 13 bases left in between. The CDR3 runs to 15 residues. CDR3 in amino acids: CASTPYVFSNQPQHF. The CDR3, as DNA: TGTGCCAGCACCCCCTATGTTTTTAGCAATCAGCCCCAGCATTTT.

The chain joins TRBV9 to TRBJ1-6; possible D gene TRBD1, 6 bases. The V end lost 0 bases, the J end lost 11 bases, and 15 bases lay between the germline ends. Per germline, CDR1 SGDLS and CDR2 YYNGEE. The CDR3 covers 15 residues. The CDR3 coding sequence is TGTGCCAGCAGCGTAGCGGGGGGCCTAAATCCACCCCTCCACTTT. Translation gives CASSVAGGLNPPLHF.

This clonotype was observed many times. The chain couples TRBV24-1 to TRBJ2-5; no firm D call. Germline CDR1 and CDR2: KGHDR and SFDVKD. CDR3 size: 13 residues. V gave up 0 bases and J gave up 1 base, with 2 bases separating them. The CDR3 loop reads CATSDLSQETQYF. The CDR3 nucleotides read TGTGCCACCAGTGATTTGAGCCAAGAGACCCAGTACTTC.

This clonotype was seen more than once but under ten times. The rearrangement uses TRBV12-3 or TRBV12-4 and TRBJ1-2; unclear D gene. V was cut by 5 bases and J by 0 bases, with 10 bases left in between. The CDR3 is made up of 14 amino acids. In DNA form, the CDR3 reads TGTGCCAGCAGTAACAGCGAAGCTAACTATGGCTACACCTTC. It is translated as CASSNSEANYGYTF.

Notes on this clonotype: A much larger clone lies a single base off, so this may be a read error. The J gene is TRBJ1-1, the V gene TRBV6-4; D remains unclear. CDR3 length: 13 amino acids. The germline V gene has CDR1 MRHNA and CDR2 SNTAGT. The CDR3 coding sequence is TGTGCCAGCAGTGACGGGATGAACATTGAAGCTTTCTTT. Its translation is CASSDGMNIEAFF.

The rearrangement joins TRBV2 to TRBJ2-5; D remains unclear. This CDR3 is 17 amino acids long. CDR1 and CDR2 from the germline V gene are SNHLY and FYNNEI. The V end lost 7 bases, the J end lost 1 base, and 22 bases lay between the germline ends. CDR3 bases: TGTGCCAGCACCCCAGGATGGTCAGGTCGGGCCCAAGAGACCCAGTACTTC. Amino acid sequence: CASTPGWSGRAQETQYF.

This chain connects TRBV19 to TRBJ1-2; a weak D match, TRBD1 (6 bases). The CDR3 is 15 residues long. Germline CDR1 LNHDA, CDR2 SQIVND (reference sequence). Trimming cost V 5 bases and J 4 bases, with 17 bases left between them. CDR3 in DNA: TGTGCCAGTAGTGCAAGGGGGGGGGTCCGCTATGGCTACACCTTC. Translation gives CASSARGGVRYGYTF. The entire variable domain, with the rest obtained from reference TRBV19 and TRBJ1-2, is as follows: DGGITQSPKYLFRKEGQNVTLSCEQNLNHDAMYWYRQDPGQGLRLIYYSQIVNDFQKGDIAEGYSVSREKKESFPLTVTSAQKNPTAFYLCASSARGGVRYGYTFGSGTRLTVV.

This clonotype was detected only once. The chain links TRBV25-1 to TRBJ2-5, with D hard to call. Trimming left V 6 bases short and J 7 bases short, with 21 bases between. The germline CDR1 and CDR2 sequences are MGHDK and SYGVNS. The CDR3 extends over 15 amino acids. The CDR3: CASSSPATGSGTQYF. The CDR3 DNA reads TGTGCCAGCAGCTCCCCGGCGACTGGATCGGGGACCCAGTACTTC.

This clonotype was seen more than once but under ten times. This chain uses TRBV20-1 with TRBJ1-1; TRBD1 is a possible D gene (6 bases). Trimming took off 3 bases at V and 3 bases at J, with 11 bases between the two ends. CDR3 length equals 13 residues. In germline, CDR1 is DFQATT, CDR2 SNEGSKA (reference sequence). The CDR3 DNA reads TGCAGTGCTAGGGACAGCCGGGACACTGAAGCTTTCTTT. This gives the protein CSARDSRDTEAFF.

The gene calls are TRBV19 and TRBJ1-5, with D unresolved. CDR1 and CDR2 from the germline V gene are LNHDA and SQIVND (reference sequence). CDR3 length: 14 residues. V was shortened by 8 bases and J by 4 bases, with 15 bases between the two germline ends. As DNA, the CDR3 is TGTGCCAGTGAGCCTGGACGGACGAATCAGCCCCAGCATTTT. The encoded protein is CASEPGRTNQPQHF.

This clonotype has a count of ten or more. The chain is built from TRBV10-3 and TRBJ1-1; 9 bases are shared with TRBD1. The CDR3 covers 14 residues. J lost 4 bases, V lost 6 bases, and 6 bases had no gene match. Germline V gene data show CDR1 as ENHRY and CDR2 as SYGVKD. CDR3 sequence: CAIRGSDRGTEAFF. The CDR3 DNA sequence: TGTGCCATCAGGGGGTCGGACAGGGGCACTGAAGCTTTCTTT.

The CDR3 sequence: CASSRPGVDEQYF. CDR3 DNA: TGTGCCAGCAGCCGGCCAGGGGTCGACGAGCAGTACTTC. The chain combines TRBV6-4 with TRBJ2-7; D possibly corresponds to TRBD1 (6 bases). Germline V CDR1 and CDR2: MRHNA, SNTAGT. Trimming shortened V by 6 bases and J by 5 bases, and 14 bases separated the two germline ends. This CDR3 contains 13 residues.